The present TCR beta chain was sequenced within a study of radiation and T cells in renal cell carcinoma. Documented time point: baseline pretreatment blood. The treatment denotes: 15 Gy SBRT to primary tumor, nephrectomy 4 weeks later. The CDR3 totals 11 residues. Per the germline V gene, CDR1 is SGHVS and CDR2 is FNYEAQ. Data came from immunoSEQ multiplex PCR; TCRdb stores just in-frame clones and leaves some out. The sample holds tens of thousands of clones, just under 80% seen once. V usage is TRBV7-6 and J usage is TRBJ1-1; weak D call: TRBD1 (5 bases). This TCR came from a man aged 55 to 70 with renal cell carcinoma. Specimen: blood, collected from a patient whose treatment included radiotherapy and nephrectomy. CDR3 DNA: TGTGGGGGCAGCCCAAACACTGAAGCTTTCTTT. It specifies CGGSPNTEAFF. Based on the CDR3 plus reference TRBV7-6 and TRBJ1-1, the full variable domain is GAGVSQSPRYKVTKRGQDVALRCDPISGHVSLYWYRQALGQGPEFLTYFNYEAQQDKSGLPNDRFSAERPEGSISTLTIQRTEQRDSAMYRCGGSPNTEAFFGQGTRLTVV.